This TCR beta chain stems from a study of Ad26.COV2.S vaccination and SARS-CoV-2 variants. Study information: Ad26.COV2.S shots went into the muscle once or twice, 56 days apart.

Study-wide findings and caveats: Placebo and vaccine recipients had non-spike TCR breadth that was similar.

In the case of this clone: No antigen is known for it.

Sequencing was performed with immunoSEQ multiplex PCR; in TCRdb, only in-frame clones are kept and a portion is missing. The table shows approximately 460,000 clones, with about 88% occurring only once. The sample's treatment: 15 to 20 received Ad26.COV2.S at low or high dose, single or two shots; five or six received placebo; per-sample allocation not given. Samples analyzed were those drawn on day 63 after the first vaccine or placebo injection. Aged 18-55 years, donor was enrolled in Boston at some point between 2019 and 2021. The origin of this receptor is a person between 18 and 65 years old who received the Ad26.COV2.S COVID-19 vaccine or a placebo. The sequencing here drew on peripheral blood, taken in a trial of Ad26.COV2.S vaccine versus placebo.

CDR3 DNA sequence: TGTGCCACCAGTGAACCGACGAGCGGGAGTCTGGATGAGCAGTTCTTC. Translation gives CATSEPTSGSLDEQFF. The chain couples TRBV24-1 to TRBJ2-1, with 8 bases fitting TRBD2. There are 16 residues in the CDR3. CDR1 KGHDR and CDR2 SFDVKD come from the germline V gene. The V and J ends lost 4 bases and 8 bases, in that order; junction bases with no gene match: 12.